The T cell receptor beta chain described here comes from a study of monozygotic twins with inflammatory bowel disease. Per the germline V gene, CDR1 is SGDLS and CDR2 is YYNGEE. This CDR3 region has 14 residues. Using the 5' RACE reads, TCRdb records one entry per CDR3 protein without DNA. The sample table includes tens of thousands of distinct CDR3 sequences. Study-level points and caveats: Variability in patient repertoires may have come partly from differing immunosuppressive treatments.

As to this clonotype: The antigen is not known.

The TCR comes from a human donor with ulcerative colitis or Crohn's disease, or a healthy co-twin of an affected twin (not recorded which). This sequence joins TRBV9 and TRBJ1-5. Sequenced sample: blood. CDR3 sequence: CASSEAGLDQPQHF.